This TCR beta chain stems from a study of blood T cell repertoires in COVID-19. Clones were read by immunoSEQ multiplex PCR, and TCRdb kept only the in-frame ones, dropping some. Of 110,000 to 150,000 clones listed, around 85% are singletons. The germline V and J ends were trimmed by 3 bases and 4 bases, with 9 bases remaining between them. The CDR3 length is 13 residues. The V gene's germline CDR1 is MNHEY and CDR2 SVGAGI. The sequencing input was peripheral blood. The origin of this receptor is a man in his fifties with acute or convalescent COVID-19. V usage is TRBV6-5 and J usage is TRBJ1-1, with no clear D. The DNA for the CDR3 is TGTGCCAGCAGTTATGGGAGTTTCACTGAAGCTTTCTTT. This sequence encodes CASSYGSFTEAFF.